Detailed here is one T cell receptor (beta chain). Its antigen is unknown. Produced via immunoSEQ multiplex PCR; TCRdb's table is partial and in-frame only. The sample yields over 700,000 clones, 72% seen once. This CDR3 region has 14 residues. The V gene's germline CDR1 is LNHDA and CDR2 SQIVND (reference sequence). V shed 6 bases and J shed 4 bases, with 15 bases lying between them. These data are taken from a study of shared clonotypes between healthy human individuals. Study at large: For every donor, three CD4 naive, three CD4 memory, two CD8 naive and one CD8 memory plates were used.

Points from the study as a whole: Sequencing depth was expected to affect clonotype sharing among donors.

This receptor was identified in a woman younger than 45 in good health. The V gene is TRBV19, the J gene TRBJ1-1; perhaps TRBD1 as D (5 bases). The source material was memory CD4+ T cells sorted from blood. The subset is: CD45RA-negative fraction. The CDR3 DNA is TGTGCCAGTAGCCATAGACGGGGGGGCACTGAAGCTTTCTTT. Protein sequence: CASSHRRGGTEAFF.